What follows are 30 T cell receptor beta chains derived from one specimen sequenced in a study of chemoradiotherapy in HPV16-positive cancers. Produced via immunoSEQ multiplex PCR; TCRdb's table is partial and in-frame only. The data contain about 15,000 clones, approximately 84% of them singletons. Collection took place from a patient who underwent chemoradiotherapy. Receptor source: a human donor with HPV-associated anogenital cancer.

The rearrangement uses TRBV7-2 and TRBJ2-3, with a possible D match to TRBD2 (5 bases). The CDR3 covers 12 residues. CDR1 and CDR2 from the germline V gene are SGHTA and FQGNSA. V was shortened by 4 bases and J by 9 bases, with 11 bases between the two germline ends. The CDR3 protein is CASSSWGATQYF. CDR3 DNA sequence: TGTGCCAGCAGCTCCTGGGGAGCGACGCAGTATTTT. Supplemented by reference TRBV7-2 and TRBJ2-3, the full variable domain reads GAGVSQSPSNKVTEKGKDVELRCDPISGHTALYWYRQSLGQGLEFLIYFQGNSAPDKSGLPSDRFSAERTGGSVSTLTIQRTQQEDSAVYLCASSSWGATQYFGPGTRLTVL.

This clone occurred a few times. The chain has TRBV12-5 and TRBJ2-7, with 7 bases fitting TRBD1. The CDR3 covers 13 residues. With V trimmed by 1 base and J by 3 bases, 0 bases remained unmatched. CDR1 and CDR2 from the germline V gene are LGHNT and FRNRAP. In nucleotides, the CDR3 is TGTGCTAGTGGTTTGGACAGGGGCTACGAGCAGTACTTC. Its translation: CASGLDRGYEQYF.

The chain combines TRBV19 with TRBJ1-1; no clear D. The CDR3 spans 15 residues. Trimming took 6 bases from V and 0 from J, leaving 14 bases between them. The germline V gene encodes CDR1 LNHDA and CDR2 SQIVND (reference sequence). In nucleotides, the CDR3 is TGTGCCAGTAGACTTGTCGGAATGGTGAACACTGAAGCTTTCTTT. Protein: CASRLVGMVNTEAFF.

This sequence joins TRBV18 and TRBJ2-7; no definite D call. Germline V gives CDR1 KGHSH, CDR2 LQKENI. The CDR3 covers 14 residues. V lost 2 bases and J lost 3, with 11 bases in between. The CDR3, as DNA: TGTGCCAGCTCACCAGGGTTTAGTTACTACGAGCAGTACTTC. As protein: CASSPGFSYYEQYF.

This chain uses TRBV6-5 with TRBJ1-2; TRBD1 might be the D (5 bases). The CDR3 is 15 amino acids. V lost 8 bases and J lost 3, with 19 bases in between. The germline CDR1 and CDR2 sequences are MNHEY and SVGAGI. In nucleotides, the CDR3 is TGTGCCAGCGGACACCCGACAGACTATTACTATGGCTACACCTTC. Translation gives CASGHPTDYYYGYTF.

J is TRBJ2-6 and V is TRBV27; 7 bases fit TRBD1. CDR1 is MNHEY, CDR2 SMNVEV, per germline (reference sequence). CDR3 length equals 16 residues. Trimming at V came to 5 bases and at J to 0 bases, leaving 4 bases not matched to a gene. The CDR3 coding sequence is TGTGCCAGCAGTACCCACAGGGGCTCTGGGGCCAACGTCCTGACTTTC. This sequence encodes CASSTHRGSGANVLTF.

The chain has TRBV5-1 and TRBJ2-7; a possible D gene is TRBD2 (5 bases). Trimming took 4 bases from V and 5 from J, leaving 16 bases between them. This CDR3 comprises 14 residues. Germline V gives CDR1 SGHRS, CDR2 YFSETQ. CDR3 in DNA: TGCGCCAGCAGCCCACTAGGTTCGGGAAACGAGCAGTACTTC. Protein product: CASSPLGSGNEQYF. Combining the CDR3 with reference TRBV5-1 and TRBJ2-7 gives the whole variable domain KAGVTQTPRYLIKTRGQQVTLSCSPISGHRSVSWYQQTPGQGLQFLFEYFSETQRNKGNFPGRFSGRQFSNSRSEMNVSTLELGDSALYLCASSPLGSGNEQYFGPGTRLTVT.

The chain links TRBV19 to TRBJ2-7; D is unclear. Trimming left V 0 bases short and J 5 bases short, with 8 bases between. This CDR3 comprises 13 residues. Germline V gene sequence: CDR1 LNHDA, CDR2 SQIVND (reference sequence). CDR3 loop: CASSIDYGDEQYF. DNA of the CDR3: TGTGCCAGTAGTATAGATTACGGTGACGAGCAGTACTTC.

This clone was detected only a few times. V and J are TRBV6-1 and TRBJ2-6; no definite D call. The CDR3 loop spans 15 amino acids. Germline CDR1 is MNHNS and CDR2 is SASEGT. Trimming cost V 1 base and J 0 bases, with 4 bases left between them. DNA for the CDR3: TGTGCCAGCAGTGAAGACAGCTCTGGGGCCAACGTCCTGACTTTC. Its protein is CASSEDSSGANVLTF.

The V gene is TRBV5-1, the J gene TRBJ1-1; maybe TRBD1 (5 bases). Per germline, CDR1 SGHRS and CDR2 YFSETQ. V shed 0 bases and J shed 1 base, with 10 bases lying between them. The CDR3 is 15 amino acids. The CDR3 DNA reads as TGCGCCAGCAGCTTGGAGATAGGGGCGAACACTGAAGCTTTCTTT. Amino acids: CASSLEIGANTEAFF.

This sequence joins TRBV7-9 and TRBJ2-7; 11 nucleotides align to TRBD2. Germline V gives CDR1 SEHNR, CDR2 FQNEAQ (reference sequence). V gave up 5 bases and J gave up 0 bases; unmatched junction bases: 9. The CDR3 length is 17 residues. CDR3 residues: CASSHPPSGGLSYEQYF. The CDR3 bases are TGTGCCAGCAGCCATCCCCCTAGCGGGGGGCTCTCCTACGAGCAGTACTTC.

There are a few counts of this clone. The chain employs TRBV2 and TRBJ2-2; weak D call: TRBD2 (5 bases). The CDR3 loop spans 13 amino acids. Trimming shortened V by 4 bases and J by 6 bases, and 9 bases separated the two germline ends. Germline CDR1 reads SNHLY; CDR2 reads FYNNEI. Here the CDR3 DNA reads TGTGCCAGCAGTGGGGTTAGCGCCGGGGAGCTGTTTTTT. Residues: CASSGVSAGELFF. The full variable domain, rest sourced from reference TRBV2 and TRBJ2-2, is EPEVTQTPSHQVTQMGQEVILRCVPISNHLYFYWYRQILGQKVEFLVSFYNNEISEKSEIFDDQFSVERPDGSNFTLKIRSTKLEDSAMYFCASSGVSAGELFFGEGSRLTVL.

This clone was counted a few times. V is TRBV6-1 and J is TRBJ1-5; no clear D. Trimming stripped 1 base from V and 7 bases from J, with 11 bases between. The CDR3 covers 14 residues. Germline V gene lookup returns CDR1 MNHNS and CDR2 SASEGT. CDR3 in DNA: TGTGCCAGCAGTGAAGGCCTAGGGCCCCAGCCCCAGCATTTT. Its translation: CASSEGLGPQPQHF.

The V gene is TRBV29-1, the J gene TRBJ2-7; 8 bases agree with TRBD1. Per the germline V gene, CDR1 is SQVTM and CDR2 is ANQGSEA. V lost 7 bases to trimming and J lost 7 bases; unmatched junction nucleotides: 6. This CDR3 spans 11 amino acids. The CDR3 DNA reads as TGCAGCGGGAGACAGGGGATGGAGCAGTACTTC. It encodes CSGRQGMEQYF.

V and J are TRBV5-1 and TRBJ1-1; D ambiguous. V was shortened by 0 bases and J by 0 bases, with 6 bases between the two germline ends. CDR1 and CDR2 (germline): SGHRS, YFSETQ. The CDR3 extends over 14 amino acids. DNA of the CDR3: TGCGCCAGCAGCTTGGACAGTCTGAACACTGAAGCTTTCTTT. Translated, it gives CASSLDSLNTEAFF.

In DNA, the CDR3 is TGTGCCAGCAGTTACAGGGTAGAAAAACTGTTTTTT. Amino acids: CASSYRVEKLFF. The chain uses TRBV6-6 and TRBJ1-4; no clear D. V was pared by 2 bases and J by 8 bases, with 6 bases between. Germline assignment: CDR1 MNHNY and CDR2 SVGAGI (reference sequence). CDR3 length equals 12 residues.

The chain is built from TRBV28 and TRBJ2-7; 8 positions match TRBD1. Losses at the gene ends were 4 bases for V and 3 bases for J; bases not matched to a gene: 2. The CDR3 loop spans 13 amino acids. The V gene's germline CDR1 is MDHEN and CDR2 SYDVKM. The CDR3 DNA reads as TGTGCCAGCAGTTCGGGACAGGTCTACGAGCAGTACTTC. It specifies CASSSGQVYEQYF.

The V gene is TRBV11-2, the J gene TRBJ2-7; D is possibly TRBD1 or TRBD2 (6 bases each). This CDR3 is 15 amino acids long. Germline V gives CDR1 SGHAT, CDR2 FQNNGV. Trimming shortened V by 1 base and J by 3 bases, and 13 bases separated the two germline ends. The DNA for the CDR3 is TGTGCCAGCAGCTTAGTCGCCGGGGGCCTCTACGAGCAGTACTTC. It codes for CASSLVAGGLYEQYF. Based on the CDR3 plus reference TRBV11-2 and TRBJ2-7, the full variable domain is EAGVAQSPRYKIIEKRQSVAFWCNPISGHATLYWYQQILGQGPKLLIQFQNNGVVDDSQLPKDRFSAERLKGVDSTLKIQPAKLEDSAVYLCASSLVAGGLYEQYFGPGTRLTVT.

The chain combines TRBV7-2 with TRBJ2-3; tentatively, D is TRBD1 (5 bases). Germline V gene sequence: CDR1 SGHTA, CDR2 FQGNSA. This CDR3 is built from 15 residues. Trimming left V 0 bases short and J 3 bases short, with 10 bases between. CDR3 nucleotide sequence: TGTGCCAGCAGCTTAGCCAGACAGAAAACAGATACGCAGTATTTT. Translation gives CASSLARQKTDTQYF.

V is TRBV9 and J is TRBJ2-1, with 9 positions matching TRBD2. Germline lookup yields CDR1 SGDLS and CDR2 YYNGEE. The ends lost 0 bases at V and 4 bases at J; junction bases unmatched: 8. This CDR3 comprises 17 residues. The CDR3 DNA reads TGTGCCAGCAGCGTAGACCGCGCTAGCGGGGATTACAATGAGCAGTTCTTC. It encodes CASSVDRASGDYNEQFF.

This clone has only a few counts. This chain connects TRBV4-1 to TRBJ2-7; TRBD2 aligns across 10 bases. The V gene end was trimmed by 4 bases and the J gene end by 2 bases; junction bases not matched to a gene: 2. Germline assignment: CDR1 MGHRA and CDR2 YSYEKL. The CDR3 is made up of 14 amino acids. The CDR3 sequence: CASSPLAGAYEQYF. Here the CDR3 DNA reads TGCGCCAGCAGCCCGCTAGCGGGGGCCTACGAGCAGTACTTC.

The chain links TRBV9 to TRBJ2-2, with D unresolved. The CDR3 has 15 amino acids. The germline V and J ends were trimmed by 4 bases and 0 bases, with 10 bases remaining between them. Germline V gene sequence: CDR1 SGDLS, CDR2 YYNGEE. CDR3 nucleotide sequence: TGTGCCAGCAGCCCGGACGGATCGAACACCGGGGAGCTGTTTTTT. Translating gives CASSPDGSNTGELFF.

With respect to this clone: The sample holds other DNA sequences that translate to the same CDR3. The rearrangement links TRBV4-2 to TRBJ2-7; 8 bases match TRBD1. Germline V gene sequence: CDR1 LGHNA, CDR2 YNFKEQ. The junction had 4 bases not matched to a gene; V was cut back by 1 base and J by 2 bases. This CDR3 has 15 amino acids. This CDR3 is CASSQVGTGPYEQYF. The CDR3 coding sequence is TGTGCCAGCAGCCAAGTGGGGACAGGACCCTACGAGCAGTACTTC.

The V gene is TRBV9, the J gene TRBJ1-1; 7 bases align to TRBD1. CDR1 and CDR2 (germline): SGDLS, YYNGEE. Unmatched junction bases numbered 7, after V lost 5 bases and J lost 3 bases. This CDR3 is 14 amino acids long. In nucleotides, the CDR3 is TGTGCCAGCAGTTTGGGGACAGCCTACACTGAAGCTTTCTTT. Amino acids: CASSLGTAYTEAFF.

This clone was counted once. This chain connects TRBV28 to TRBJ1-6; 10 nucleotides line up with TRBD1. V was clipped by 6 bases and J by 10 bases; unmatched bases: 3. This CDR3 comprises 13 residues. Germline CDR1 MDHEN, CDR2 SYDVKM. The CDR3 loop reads CASSGQGESPLHF. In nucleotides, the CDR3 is TGTGCCAGCAGCGGACAGGGGGAATCACCCCTCCACTTT.

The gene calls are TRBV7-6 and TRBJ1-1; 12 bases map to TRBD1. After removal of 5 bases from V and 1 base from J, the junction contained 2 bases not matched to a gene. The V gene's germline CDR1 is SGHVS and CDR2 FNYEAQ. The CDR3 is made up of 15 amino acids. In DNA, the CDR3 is TGTGCCAGCAGCATGGGACAGGGGGCGAACACTGAAGCTTTCTTT. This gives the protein CASSMGQGANTEAFF.

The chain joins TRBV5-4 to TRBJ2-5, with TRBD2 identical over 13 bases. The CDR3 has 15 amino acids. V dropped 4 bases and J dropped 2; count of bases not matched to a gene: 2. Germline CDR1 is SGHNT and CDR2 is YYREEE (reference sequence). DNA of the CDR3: TGTGCCAGCAGCAAGGGACTAGCGGGGCAAGAGACCCAGTACTTC. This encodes CASSKGLAGQETQYF.

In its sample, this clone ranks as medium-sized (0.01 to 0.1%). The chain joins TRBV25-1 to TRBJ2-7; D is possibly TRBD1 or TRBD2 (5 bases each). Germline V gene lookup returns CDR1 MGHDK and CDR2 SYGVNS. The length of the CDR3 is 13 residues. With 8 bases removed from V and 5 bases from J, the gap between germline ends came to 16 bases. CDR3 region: CASGSIMGDEQYF. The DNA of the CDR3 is TGTGCCAGCGGCTCTATTATGGGGGACGAGCAGTACTTC.

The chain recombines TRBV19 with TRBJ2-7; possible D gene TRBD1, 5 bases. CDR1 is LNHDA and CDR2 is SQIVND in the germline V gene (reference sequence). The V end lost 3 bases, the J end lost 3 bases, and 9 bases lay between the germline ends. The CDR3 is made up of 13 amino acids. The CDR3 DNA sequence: TGTGCCAGTAGTATTACAGGTTACTACGAGCAGTACTTC. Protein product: CASSITGYYEQYF.

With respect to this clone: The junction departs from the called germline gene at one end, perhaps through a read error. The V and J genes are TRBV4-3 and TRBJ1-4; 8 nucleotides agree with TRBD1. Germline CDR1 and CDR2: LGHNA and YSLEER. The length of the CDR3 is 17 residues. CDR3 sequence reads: CAGSQVQGAREDEKLFF. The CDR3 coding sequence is TGCGCCGGCAGCCAAGTGCAGGGGGCGCGAGAGGATGAAAAACTGTTTTTT.